The next 17 T cell receptor beta chains were all read from a single sample in a study of shared clonotypes between healthy human individuals. The protocol was immunoSEQ multiplex PCR, while the TCRdb copy is restricted to in-frame clones and leaves out a portion. The sample includes millions of clones, 85% to 95% of them seen just once. Sequenced input: naive CD4+ T cells sorted from blood. Subset here: CD45RA+ positively selected. These TCRs come from a man aged 18 to 29 in good health.

This clone was seen repeatedly, ten times or more. V gene TRBV2 combines with J gene TRBJ1-4, with 8 bases aligning to TRBD1. The CDR3 contains 15 residues. Germline CDR1 SNHLY, CDR2 FYNNEI. J lost 8 bases, V lost 6 bases, and 11 bases had no gene match. CDR3 coding DNA: TGTGCCAGCAGCCCTACGGACAGGGTGTCGGAAAAACTGTTTTTT. Translating it yields CASSPTDRVSEKLFF.

The genes are TRBV6-5 and TRBJ1-2; tentative D call: TRBD1 (5 bases). The ends were cut back, 10 bases at V and 5 bases at J, with 11 bases in the middle. Germline loops: CDR1 MNHEY, CDR2 SVGAGI. CDR3 length equals 11 residues. The CDR3 coding sequence is TGTGCCACGCGAGGGGAGTATGGCTACACCTTC. Its translation: CATRGEYGYTF.

This rearrangement joins TRBV10-1 to TRBJ2-7; TRBD1 matches 8 bases. Trimming took 3 bases from V and 5 from J; bases not matched to a gene: 6. CDR1 and CDR2 from the germline V gene are WNHNN and SYGVQD (reference sequence). The CDR3 totals 14 residues. Written as DNA, the CDR3 is TGCGCCAGCAGTGATAGGACAGGGTTCAACGAGCAGTACTTC. It is translated as CASSDRTGFNEQYF.

CDR3 residues: CAWSVRGTGTYEQYF. As DNA, the CDR3 is TGTGCCTGGAGTGTACGGGGGACAGGGACCTACGAGCAGTACTTC. This chain joins TRBV30 and TRBJ2-7; TRBD1 agrees at 9 bases. Trimming cost V 0 bases and J 2 bases; bases outside gene matches: 5. The CDR3 is made up of 15 amino acids. Germline V gives CDR1 GTSNPN, CDR2 SVGIG (reference sequence).

As regards this clone: Other nucleotide sequences from this sample produce the same CDR3. The chain has TRBV5-1 and TRBJ2-6; D remains unclear. This CDR3 is built from 15 residues. CDR1 and CDR2 (germline): SGHRS, YFSETQ. Trimming removed 0 bases from V and 1 base from J, with 5 bases in between. Here the CDR3 reads CASSLALSGANVLTF. The CDR3 nucleotides are TGCGCCAGCAGCTTGGCTCTATCTGGGGCCAACGTCCTGACTTTC.

The chain combines TRBV9 with TRBJ2-1; no clear D. Trimming left V 4 bases short and J 0 bases short, with 8 bases between. The CDR3 is 14 residues long. Germline V gene data show CDR1 as SGDLS and CDR2 as YYNGEE. The CDR3 region is CASSRASSYNEQFF. In nucleotides, the CDR3 is TGTGCCAGCAGCAGGGCATCCTCCTACAATGAGCAGTTCTTC.

A single count supports this clone. This chain connects TRBV5-4 to TRBJ1-4; D perhaps matches TRBD1 (6 bases). Trimming left V 4 bases short and J 5 bases short, with 15 bases between. CDR3 length: 15 amino acids. Germline loops: CDR1 SGHNT, CDR2 YYREEE (reference sequence). CDR3 nucleotide sequence: TGTGCCAGCAGCCCTGGGGGCGGTGGGAATGAAAAACTGTTTTTT. Amino acid sequence: CASSPGGGGNEKLFF.

V usage is TRBV27 and J usage is TRBJ1-5, with D uncertain. This CDR3 is 14 amino acids long. Germline V gene lookup returns CDR1 MNHEY and CDR2 SMNVEV (reference sequence). Trimming took 5 bases from V and 0 from J, leaving 8 bases between them. CDR3 DNA: TGTGCCAGCAGTCAACAGAATAGCAATCAGCCCCAGCATTTT. It translates to CASSQQNSNQPQHF.

This chain links TRBV6-6 with TRBJ1-5; tentative D call: TRBD1 (6 bases). The CDR3 extends over 13 amino acids. CDR1 is MNHNY and CDR2 is SVGAGI in the germline V gene (reference sequence). V lost 4 bases, J lost 6 bases, and 10 bases lay in between. CDR3 sequence reads: CASSSSGVQPQHF. CDR3 nucleotides: TGTGCCAGCAGTTCCTCAGGGGTTCAGCCCCAGCATTTT.

The gene calls are TRBV6-1 and TRBJ1-3; D remains ambiguous. The CDR3 totals 13 residues. Germline CDR1 is MNHNS and CDR2 is SASEGT. Trimming stripped 4 bases from V and 8 bases from J, with 12 bases between. The CDR3 here is CASSASGPDTIYF. DNA of the CDR3: TGTGCCAGCAGTGCATCCGGCCCGGACACCATATATTTT.

On this clone itself: A much more abundant neighbour one base away suggests this may be a read error. This CDR3 is also generated by other DNA sequences in the sample. The V gene is TRBV30, the J gene TRBJ2-6, with unresolved D. Germline CDR1 and CDR2: GTSNPN and SVGIG (reference sequence). CDR3 length: 13 amino acids. Trimming left V 0 bases short and J 2 bases short, with 2 bases between. CDR3 bases: TGTGCCTGGAGTGTTCCTGGGGCCAACGTCCTGACTTTC. It codes for CAWSVPGANVLTF.

V gene TRBV6-5 combines with J gene TRBJ2-7; D perhaps matches TRBD2 (5 bases). V was shortened by 4 bases and J by 3 bases, with 13 bases between the two germline ends. The CDR3 loop spans 14 amino acids. CDR1 is MNHEY, CDR2 SVGAGI, per germline. For the CDR3, the DNA is TGTGCCAGCAGTTCGAGGGTAAACCTCTACGAGCAGTACTTC. This gives the protein CASSSRVNLYEQYF.

This clone appeared a single time. This chain joins TRBV4-1 and TRBJ1-6, with 7 positions matching TRBD1. Germline V lookup: CDR1 MGHRA, CDR2 YSYEKL. The CDR3 runs 20 residues. V lost 4 bases to trimming and J lost 2 bases; unmatched junction nucleotides: 17. As DNA, the CDR3 is TGCGCCAGCAGCCCGGGTATAACAGGGGCCAACAGGGCCTATAATTCACCCCTCCACTTT. Translated, it gives CASSPGITGANRAYNSPLHF.

The chain is built from TRBV27 and TRBJ1-4, with TRBD1 matching 7 bases. The CDR3 totals 16 residues. CDR1 and CDR2 from the germline V gene are MNHEY and SMNVEV (reference sequence). The V segment lost 1 base and the J segment 6 bases; nucleotides outside the gene matches: 8. CDR3 DNA: TGTGCCAGCAGTTTATTCCAAGGGGGCCGGTATGAAAAACTGTTTTTT. This gives the protein CASSLFQGGRYEKLFF.

The chain joins TRBV7-2 to TRBJ1-6; D ambiguous. The germline gives CDR1 SGHTA, CDR2 FQGNSA. This CDR3 has 15 amino acids. V was clipped by 6 bases and J by 10 bases, with 19 bases between them. The CDR3 region has the DNA TGTGCCAGCAGACTTGACGGGGTCATTGGATCACCCCTCCACTTT. Encoded protein: CASRLDGVIGSPLHF. Filled out from reference TRBV7-2 and TRBJ1-6, the complete variable domain reads GAGVSQSPSNKVTEKGKDVELRCDPISGHTALYWYRQSLGQGLEFLIYFQGNSAPDKSGLPSDRFSAERTGGSVSTLTIQRTQQEDSAVYLCASRLDGVIGSPLHFGNGTRLTVT.

The J gene is TRBJ1-1, the V gene TRBV9, with D maybe TRBD1 (6 bases). V shed 4 bases and J shed 1 base, with 11 bases lying between them. The CDR3 runs to 14 residues. Germline lookup yields CDR1 SGDLS and CDR2 YYNGEE. For the CDR3, the DNA is TGTGCCAGCAGCTCACAGACAGGGAACACTGAAGCTTTCTTT. Its translation is CASSSQTGNTEAFF.

This chain connects TRBV10-3 to TRBJ1-1; no clear D. V lost 3 bases and J 4 bases, leaving 3 bases between the germline ends. Germline V gene lookup returns CDR1 ENHRY and CDR2 SYGVKD. The length of the CDR3 is 11 residues. This CDR3 reads CAISDSTEAFF. DNA of the CDR3: TGTGCCATCAGTGATTCCACTGAAGCTTTCTTT.